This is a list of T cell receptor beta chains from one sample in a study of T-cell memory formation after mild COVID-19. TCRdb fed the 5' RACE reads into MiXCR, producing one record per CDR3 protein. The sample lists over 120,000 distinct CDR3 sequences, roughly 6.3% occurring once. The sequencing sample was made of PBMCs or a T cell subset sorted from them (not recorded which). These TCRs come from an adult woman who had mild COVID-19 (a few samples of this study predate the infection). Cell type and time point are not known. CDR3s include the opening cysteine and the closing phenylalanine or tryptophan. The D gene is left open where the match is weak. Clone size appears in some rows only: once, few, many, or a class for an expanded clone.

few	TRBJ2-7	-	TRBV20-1	CSATSRQGTPYEQYF	TGCAGTGCCACCTCCCGGCAGGGGACCCCCTACGAGCAGTACTTC
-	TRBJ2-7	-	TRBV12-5	CASGRRRGLIAPYEQYF	TGTGCTAGTGGCCGACGGCGGGGACTTATCGCTCCCTACGAGCAGTACTTC
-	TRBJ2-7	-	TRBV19	CASTSTGTSYEQYF	TGTGCCAGTACTTCGACAGGAACATCCTACGAGCAGTACTTC
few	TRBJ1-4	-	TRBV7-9	CASSFQGRGEKLFF	TGTGCCAGCAGCTTCCAGGGGAGAGGGGAAAAACTGTTTTTT
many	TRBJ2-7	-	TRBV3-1	CASSQEVGEQYF	TGTGCCAGCAGCCAAGAAGTCGGGGAGCAGTACTTC
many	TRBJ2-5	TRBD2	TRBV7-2	CASSPIAGEAKTQYF	TGTGCCAGCAGCCCCATAGCGGGAGAGGCAAAGACCCAGTACTTC
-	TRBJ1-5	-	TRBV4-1	CASSQSTGGAPSQPQHF	TGCGCCAGCAGCCAATCCACGGGGGGGGCCCCGAGCCAGCCCCAGCATTTT
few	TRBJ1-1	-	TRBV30	CAWSVRRSLYTEAFF	TGTGCCTGGAGTGTGAGGAGGTCCTTGTATACTGAAGCTTTCTTT
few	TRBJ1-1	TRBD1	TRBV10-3	CASTGGRGGTEAFF	TGTGCCAGCACAGGGGGCCGGGGGGGCACTGAAGCTTTCTTT
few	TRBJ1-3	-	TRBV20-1	CSAYQASGNTIYF	TGCAGTGCTTACCAAGCCTCTGGAAACACCATATATTTT
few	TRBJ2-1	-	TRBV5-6	CASSPSRGRTYNEQFF	TGTGCCAGCAGCCCTTCACGGGGGAGAACCTACAATGAGCAGTTCTTC
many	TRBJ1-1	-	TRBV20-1	CSAREGGANTEAFF	TGCAGTGCTAGAGAGGGGGGGGCGAACACTGAAGCTTTCTTT
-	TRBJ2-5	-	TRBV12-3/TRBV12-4	CASSPPGLETQYF	TGTGCCAGCAGCCCTCCGGGACTAGAGACCCAGTACTTC
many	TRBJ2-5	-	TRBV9	CASSVFGVGETQYF	TGTGCCAGCAGCGTATTCGGGGTGGGGGAGACCCAGTACTTC
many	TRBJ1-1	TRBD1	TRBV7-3	CASSREDRGDTEAFF	TGTGCCAGCAGTCGAGAGGACAGGGGTGACACTGAAGCTTTCTTT
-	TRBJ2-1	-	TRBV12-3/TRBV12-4	CASSLVRRSSYNEQFF	TGTGCCAGCAGTTTAGTGCGGAGATCCTCCTACAATGAGCAGTTCTTC
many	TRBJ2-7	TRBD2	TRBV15	CATSREVGGLAGRSYEQYF	TGTGCCACCAGCAGAGAGGTGGGTGGTCTAGCGGGTCGCTCCTACGAGCAGTACTTC
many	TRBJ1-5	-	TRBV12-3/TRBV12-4	CASSRGGNQPQHF	TGTGCCAGCAGCCGTGGGGGCAATCAGCCCCAGCATTTT
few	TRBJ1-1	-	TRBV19	CASSRQRTGDTEAFF	TGTGCCAGTAGCCGCCAGCGTACCGGAGACACTGAAGCTTTCTTT
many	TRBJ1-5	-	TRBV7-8	CASSLPGGNRPQHF	TGTGCCAGCAGCTTACCTGGCGGCAATCGGCCCCAGCATTTT
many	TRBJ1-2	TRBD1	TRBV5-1	CASSHERTGDGYTF	TGCGCCAGCAGCCACGAGCGGACAGGGGATGGCTACACCTTC
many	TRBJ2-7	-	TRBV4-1	CASSYPGKLYEQYF	TGCGCCAGCAGCTATCCCGGGAAACTCTACGAGCAGTACTTC
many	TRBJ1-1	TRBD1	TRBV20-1	CSASQDRKAFF	TGCAGTGCTAGCCAGGACAGGAAAGCTTTCTTT
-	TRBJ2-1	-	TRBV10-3	CAISESKPLGLDEQFF	TGTGCCATCAGTGAGTCGAAACCCCTCGGGCTGGATGAGCAGTTCTTC
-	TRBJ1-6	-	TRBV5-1	CASSLDISTYNSPLHF	TGCGCCAGCAGCCTGGACATTAGCACCTATAATTCACCCCTCCACTTT
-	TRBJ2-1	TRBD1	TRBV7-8	CDSRTRQGLGNEQFF	TGTGACAGCAGAACCCGACAGGGGCTTGGAAATGAGCAGTTCTTC
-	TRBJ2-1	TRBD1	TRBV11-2	CASSLDIRGSYNEQFF	TGTGCCAGCAGCTTAGATATCAGGGGGTCGTACAATGAGCAGTTCTTC
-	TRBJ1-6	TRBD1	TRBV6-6	CASDREDNSPLHF	TGTGCCAGCGACAGGGAAGATAATTCACCCCTCCACTTT
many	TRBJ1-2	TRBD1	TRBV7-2	CASSLQTGSGYTF	TGTGCCAGCAGCTTACAGACAGGGTCGGGCTACACCTTC
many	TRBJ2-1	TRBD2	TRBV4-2	CASGGSGGKHNEQFF	TGTGCCAGCGGGGGATCGGGGGGGAAACACAATGAGCAGTTCTTC
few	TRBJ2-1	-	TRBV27	CASSFGLMNEQFF	TGTGCCAGCAGTTTCGGACTAATGAATGAGCAGTTCTTC
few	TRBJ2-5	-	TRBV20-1	CSARAIGAQETQYF	TGCAGTGCTAGAGCGATAGGGGCTCAAGAGACCCAGTACTTC
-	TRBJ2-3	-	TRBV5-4	CASSLPGPMDTQYF	TGTGCCAGCAGCTTACCGGGACCTATGGATACGCAGTATTTT
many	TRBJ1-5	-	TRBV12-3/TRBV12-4	CASSHMNQPQHF	TGTGCCAGCAGTCACATGAATCAGCCCCAGCATTTT
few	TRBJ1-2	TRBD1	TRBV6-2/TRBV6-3	CASSRPGQGLYGYTF	TGTGCCAGCAGCCGCCCGGGACAGGGCCTCTATGGCTACACCTTC
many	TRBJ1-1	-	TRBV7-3	CASSTGGRQTEAFF	TGTGCCAGCAGTACGGGGGGGCGGCAGACTGAAGCTTTCTTT
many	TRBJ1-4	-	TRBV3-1	CASSRGTRTKLFF	TGTGCCAGCAGCCGAGGAACTCGGACAAAACTGTTTTTT
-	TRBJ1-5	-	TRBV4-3	CASSQEKGSQPQHF	TGCGCCAGCAGCCAAGAAAAAGGGAGTCAGCCCCAGCATTTT
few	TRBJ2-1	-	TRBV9	CASSPGPWAGNYNEQFF	TGTGCCAGCAGCCCTGGGCCCTGGGCGGGGAACTACAATGAGCAGTTCTTC
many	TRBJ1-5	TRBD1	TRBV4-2	CASSQDPGRGNQPQHF	TGTGCCAGCAGCCAGGATCCCGGCAGGGGGAATCAGCCCCAGCATTTT
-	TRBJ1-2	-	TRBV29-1	CSVDPKRGFYGYTF	TGCAGCGTTGATCCCAAACGTGGGTTTTATGGCTACACCTTC
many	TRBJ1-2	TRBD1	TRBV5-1	CASSLEVTGDYGYTF	TGCGCCAGCAGCTTGGAGGTGACAGGGGACTATGGCTACACCTTC
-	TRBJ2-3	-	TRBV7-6	CASSHYTSADTQYF	TGTGCCAGCAGCCACTACACGTCCGCAGATACGCAGTATTTT
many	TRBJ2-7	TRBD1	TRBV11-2	CASSFGQGSAYEQYF	TGTGCCAGCAGCTTCGGACAGGGCTCTGCCTACGAGCAGTACTTC
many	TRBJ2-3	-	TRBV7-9	CASSLEARSTDTQYF	TGTGCCAGCAGCTTAGAGGCGAGGAGCACAGATACGCAGTATTTT
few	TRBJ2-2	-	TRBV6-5	CASSYEGSTNTGELFF	TGTGCCAGCAGTTACGAAGGGAGTACGAACACCGGGGAGCTGTTTTTT
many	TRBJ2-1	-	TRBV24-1	CATSDTRGRGMNEQFF	TGTGCCACCAGTGATACGCGGGGCAGGGGGATGAATGAGCAGTTCTTC
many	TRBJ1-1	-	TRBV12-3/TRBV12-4	CASSSWGGGEAFF	TGTGCCAGCAGTTCCTGGGGTGGGGGGGAAGCTTTCTTT
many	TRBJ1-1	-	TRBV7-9	CASSRVGVTEAFF	TGTGCCAGCAGCAGGGTAGGGGTCACTGAAGCTTTCTTT
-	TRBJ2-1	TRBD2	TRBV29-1	CSVQKTSGAINEQFF	TGCAGCGTCCAAAAGACTAGCGGAGCCATCAATGAGCAGTTCTTC
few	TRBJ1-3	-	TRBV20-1	CSALQGDSGNTIYF	TGCAGTGCTCTCCAGGGTGACTCTGGAAACACCATATATTTT
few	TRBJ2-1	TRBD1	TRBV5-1	CASSFQGTGTSYNEQFF	TGCGCCAGCAGCTTCCAAGGGACAGGGACTTCCTACAATGAGCAGTTCTTC
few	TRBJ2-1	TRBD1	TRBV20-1	CSARDRRQGRYNEQFF	TGCAGTGCTAGAGATCGCAGACAGGGTCGCTACAATGAGCAGTTCTTC
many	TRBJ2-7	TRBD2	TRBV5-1	CASSPGTSGSVREQYF	TGCGCCAGCAGCCCAGGGACTAGCGGGAGTGTGCGCGAGCAGTACTTC
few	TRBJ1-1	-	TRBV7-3	CASSPPGGIAFF	TGTGCCAGCAGCCCTCCCGGGGGTATCGCTTTCTTT
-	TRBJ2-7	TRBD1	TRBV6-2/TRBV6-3	CASSSAGTGSYEQYF	TGTGCCAGCAGTTCGGCCGGGACAGGGAGCTACGAGCAGTACTTC
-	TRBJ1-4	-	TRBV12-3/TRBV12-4	CASSLGPGGLGNEKLFF	TGTGCCAGCAGTTTAGGCCCTGGTGGGTTGGGCAATGAAAAACTGTTTTTT
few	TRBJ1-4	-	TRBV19	CASSISERPQLFF	TGTGCCAGTAGTATATCTGAACGGCCTCAACTGTTTTTT
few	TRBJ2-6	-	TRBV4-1	CASSQEGRAGANVLTF	TGCGCCAGCAGCCAAGAAGGCCGTGCTGGGGCCAACGTCCTGACTTTC